This T cell receptor beta chain comes out of a study of T cell responses to AZD1222 COVID-19 vaccine. Method: immunoSEQ multiplex PCR; TCRdb's copy keeps in-frame clones and lacks some. The sample yields fewer than 180,000 clones, around 95% seen once. Germline V gives CDR1 LNHDA, CDR2 SQIVND (reference sequence). After removal of 1 base from V and 7 bases from J, the junction contained 8 bases not matched to a gene. The CDR3 spans 16 residues. The sequence was obtained from an adult in good health. Sequenced material: peripheral blood, taken on day 0 of AZD1222 vaccination. This rearrangement joins TRBV19 to TRBJ1-5, with 9 bases fitting TRBD1. In DNA, the CDR3 is TGTGCCAGTAGTATAGGGAACAGGGGGCTATACCAGCCCCAGCATTTT. It encodes CASSIGNRGLYQPQHF.